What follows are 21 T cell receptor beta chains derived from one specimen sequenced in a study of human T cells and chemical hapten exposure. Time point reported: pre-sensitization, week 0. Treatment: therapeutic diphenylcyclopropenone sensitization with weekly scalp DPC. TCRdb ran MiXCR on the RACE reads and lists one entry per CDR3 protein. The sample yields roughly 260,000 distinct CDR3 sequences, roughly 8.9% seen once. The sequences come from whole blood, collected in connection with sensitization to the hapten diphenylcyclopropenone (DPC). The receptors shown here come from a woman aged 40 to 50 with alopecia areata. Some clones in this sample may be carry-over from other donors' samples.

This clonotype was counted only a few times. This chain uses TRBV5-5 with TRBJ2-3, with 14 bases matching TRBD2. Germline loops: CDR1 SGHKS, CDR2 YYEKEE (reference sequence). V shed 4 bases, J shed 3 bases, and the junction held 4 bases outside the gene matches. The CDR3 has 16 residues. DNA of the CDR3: TGTGCCAGCAGCCTAGGGACTAGCGGGAGTACAGATACGCAGTATTTT. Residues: CASSLGTSGSTDTQYF.

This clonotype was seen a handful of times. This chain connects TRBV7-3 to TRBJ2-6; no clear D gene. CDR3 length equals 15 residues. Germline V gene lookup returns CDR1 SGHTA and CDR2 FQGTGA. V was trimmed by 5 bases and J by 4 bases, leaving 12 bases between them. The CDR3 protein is CASSADPLGANVLTF. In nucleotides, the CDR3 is TGTGCCAGCAGCGCCGATCCGTTGGGGGCCAACGTCCTGACTTTC.

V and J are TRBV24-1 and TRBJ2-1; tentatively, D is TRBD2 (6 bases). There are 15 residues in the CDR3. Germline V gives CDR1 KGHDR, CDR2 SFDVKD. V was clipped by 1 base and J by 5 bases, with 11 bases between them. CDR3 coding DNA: TGTGCCACCAGTGATTTCAGGACTAACAACAATGAGCAGTTCTTC. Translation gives CATSDFRTNNNEQFF.

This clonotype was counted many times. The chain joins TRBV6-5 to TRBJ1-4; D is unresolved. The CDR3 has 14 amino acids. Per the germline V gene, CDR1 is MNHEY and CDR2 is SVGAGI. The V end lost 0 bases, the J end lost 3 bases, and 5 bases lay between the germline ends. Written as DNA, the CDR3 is TGTGCCAGCAGTTACTCGAGACCTAATGAAAAACTGTTTTTT. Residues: CASSYSRPNEKLFF.

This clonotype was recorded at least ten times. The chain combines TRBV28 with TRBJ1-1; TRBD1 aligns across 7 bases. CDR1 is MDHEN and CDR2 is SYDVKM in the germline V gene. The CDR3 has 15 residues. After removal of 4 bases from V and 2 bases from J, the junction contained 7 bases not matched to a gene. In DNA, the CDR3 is TGTGCCAGCAGTTCCGTGACAGGGCGAAACACTGAAGCTTTCTTT. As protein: CASSSVTGRNTEAFF.

The CDR3 reads CASSYLISDMNTEAFF. The CDR3, as DNA: TGTGCCAGCAGTTACTTGATCAGTGACATGAACACTGAAGCTTTCTTT. The chain joins TRBV6-5 to TRBJ1-1; D not certain. The germline V gene has CDR1 MNHEY and CDR2 SVGAGI. V was pared by 1 base and J by 0 bases, with 12 bases between. The CDR3 consists of 16 residues.

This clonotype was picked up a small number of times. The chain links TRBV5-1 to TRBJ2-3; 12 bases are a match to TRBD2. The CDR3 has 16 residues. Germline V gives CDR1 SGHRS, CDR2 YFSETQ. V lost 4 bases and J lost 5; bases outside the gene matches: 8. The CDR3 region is CASSGGLAGLVDTQYF. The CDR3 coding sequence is TGCGCCAGCAGCGGCGGACTAGCGGGATTGGTAGATACGCAGTATTTT.

CDR3 loop: CASSFGREFQYF. As DNA, the CDR3 is TGTGCCAGCAGTTTTGGCCGGGAATTCCAGTACTTC. V is TRBV28 and J is TRBJ2-7, with a weak D call TRBD2 (5 bases). In germline, CDR1 is MDHEN, CDR2 SYDVKM. This CDR3 region has 12 residues. The germline V and J ends were trimmed by 3 bases and 10 bases, with 13 bases remaining between them.

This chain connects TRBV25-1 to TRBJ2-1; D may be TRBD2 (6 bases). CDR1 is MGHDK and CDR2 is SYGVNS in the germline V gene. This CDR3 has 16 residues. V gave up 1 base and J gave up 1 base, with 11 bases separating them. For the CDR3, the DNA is TGTGCCAGCAGTGAATCGACCGGGAGATCCTACAATGAGCAGTTCTTC. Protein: CASSESTGRSYNEQFF.

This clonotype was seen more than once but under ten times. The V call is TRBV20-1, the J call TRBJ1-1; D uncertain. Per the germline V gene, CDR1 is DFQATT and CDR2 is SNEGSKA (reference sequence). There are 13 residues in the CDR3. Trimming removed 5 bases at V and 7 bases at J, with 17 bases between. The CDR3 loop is CSAPDTAVGEAFF. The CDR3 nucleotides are TGCAGTGCTCCTGACACGGCAGTAGGTGAAGCTTTCTTT.

DNA of the CDR3: TGTGCCAGCTCACCACCGGGACAGCTGAACACTGAAGCTTTCTTT. The encoded protein is CASSPPGQLNTEAFF. This rearrangement joins TRBV18 to TRBJ1-1; 7 bases are shared with TRBD1. J gave up 0 bases and V 0 bases, and 1 base lay outside the gene matches. Germline CDR1 KGHSH, CDR2 LQKENI. The CDR3 runs 15 residues.

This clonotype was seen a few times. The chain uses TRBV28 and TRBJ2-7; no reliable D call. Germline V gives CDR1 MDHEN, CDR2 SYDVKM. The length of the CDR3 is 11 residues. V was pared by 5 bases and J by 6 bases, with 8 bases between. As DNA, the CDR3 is TGTGCCAGCAGTCCAAACTTCGAGCAGTACTTC. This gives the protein CASSPNFEQYF. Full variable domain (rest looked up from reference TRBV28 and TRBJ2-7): DVKVTQSSRYLVKRTGEKVFLECVQDMDHENMFWYRQDPGLGLRLIYFSYDVKMKEKGDIPEGYSVSREKKERFSLILESASTNQTSMYLCASSPNFEQYFGPGTRLTVT.

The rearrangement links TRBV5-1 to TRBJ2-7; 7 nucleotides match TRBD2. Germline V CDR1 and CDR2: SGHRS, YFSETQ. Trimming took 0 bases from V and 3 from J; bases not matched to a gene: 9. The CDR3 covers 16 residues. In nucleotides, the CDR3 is TGCGCCAGCAGCTTGGCGGGGGACTACCAGTACTACGAGCAGTACTTC. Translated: CASSLAGDYQYYEQYF.

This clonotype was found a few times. CDR3 loop: CSARDGSGAKETQYF. The CDR3 DNA reads TGCAGTGCTAGAGATGGCTCGGGGGCCAAGGAGACCCAGTACTTC. V is TRBV20-1 and J is TRBJ2-5, with D tentatively TRBD1 or TRBD2 (6 bases each). Germline V CDR1 and CDR2: DFQATT, SNEGSKA (reference sequence). V was clipped by 0 bases and J by 5 bases, with 16 bases between them. The CDR3 contains 15 residues.

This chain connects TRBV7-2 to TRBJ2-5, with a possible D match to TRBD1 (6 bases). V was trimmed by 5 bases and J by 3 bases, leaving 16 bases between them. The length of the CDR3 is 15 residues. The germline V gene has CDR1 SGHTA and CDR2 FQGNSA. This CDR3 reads CASSPPGQLKETQYF. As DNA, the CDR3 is TGTGCCAGCAGCCCACCGGGACAATTGAAAGAGACCCAGTACTTC.

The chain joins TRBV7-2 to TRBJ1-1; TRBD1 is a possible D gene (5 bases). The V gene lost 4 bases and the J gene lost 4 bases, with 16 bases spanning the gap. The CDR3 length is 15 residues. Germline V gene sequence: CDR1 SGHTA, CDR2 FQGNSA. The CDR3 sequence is CASSYAGARATEAFF. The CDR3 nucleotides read TGTGCCAGCAGCTACGCTGGGGCGCGGGCCACTGAAGCTTTCTTT.

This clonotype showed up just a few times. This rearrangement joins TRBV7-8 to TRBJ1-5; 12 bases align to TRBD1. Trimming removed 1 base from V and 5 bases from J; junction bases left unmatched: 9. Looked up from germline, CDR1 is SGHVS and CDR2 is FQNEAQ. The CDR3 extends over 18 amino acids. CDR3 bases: TGTGCCAGCAGCTTAGGGGCGGGACAGGGGGCCTTCTATCAGCCCCAGCATTTT. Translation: CASSLGAGQGAFYQPQHF.

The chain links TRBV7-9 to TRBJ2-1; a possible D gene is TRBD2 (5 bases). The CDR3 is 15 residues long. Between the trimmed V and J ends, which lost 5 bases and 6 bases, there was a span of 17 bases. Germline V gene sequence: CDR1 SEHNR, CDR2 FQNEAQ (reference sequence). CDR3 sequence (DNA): TGTGCCAGCAGCCCCCGGGGAACTAGTCTCAATGAGCAGTTCTTC. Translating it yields CASSPRGTSLNEQFF.

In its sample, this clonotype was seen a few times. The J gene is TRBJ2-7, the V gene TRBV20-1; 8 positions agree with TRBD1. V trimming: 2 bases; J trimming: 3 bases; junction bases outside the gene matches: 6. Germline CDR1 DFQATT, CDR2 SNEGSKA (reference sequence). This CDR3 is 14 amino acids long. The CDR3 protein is CSARQGAGGYEQYF. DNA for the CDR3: TGCAGTGCTAGACAGGGGGCCGGGGGCTACGAGCAGTACTTC.

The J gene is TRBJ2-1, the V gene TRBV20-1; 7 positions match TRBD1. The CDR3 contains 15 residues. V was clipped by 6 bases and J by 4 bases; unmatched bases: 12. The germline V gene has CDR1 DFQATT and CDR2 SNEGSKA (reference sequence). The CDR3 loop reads CSARTGKDRYNEQFF. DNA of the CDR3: TGCAGTGCCAGGACAGGAAAAGATCGATACAATGAGCAGTTCTTC.

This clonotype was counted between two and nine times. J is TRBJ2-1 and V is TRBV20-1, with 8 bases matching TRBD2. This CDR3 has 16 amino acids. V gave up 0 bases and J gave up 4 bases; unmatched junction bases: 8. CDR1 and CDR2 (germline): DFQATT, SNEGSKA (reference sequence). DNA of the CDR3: TGCAGTGCTAGAGATCGGGGGGGAGATAGATACAATGAGCAGTTCTTC. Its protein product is CSARDRGGDRYNEQFF.